The rows below give T cell receptor beta chains drawn from one sample of a study of blood T cell repertoires in COVID-19. TCRdb's copy holds only in-frame clones and misses some; the assay was immunoSEQ multiplex PCR. The sample holds about 76,000 clones; 70% to 90% are singletons and the top ten take roughly 11%. Sequenced sample: peripheral blood. The receptors were gathered from a man aged 60-69 years with COVID-19, enrolled during active disease. Each CDR3 is given with its conserved first and last residue. A D gene is named only where the DNA matches it firmly. The size field is filled for only some rows; it gives once, few, many or a size class.

CAWGGTGGTPLHF,NA,TRBD1,TRBV30,13
CAGSGGSYSPQHF,NA,NA,TRBV28,13
CASNRLVSEQYF,NA,NA,TRBV2,12
CASSLRLGTSDNNEQFF,NA,TRBD2,TRBV11-2,17
CASSLDSRLTGELFF,NA,NA,TRBV7-2,15
CASSQPTNTGELFF,NA,NA,TRBV3-1/TRBV3-2,14
CASSAGGEFGQPQHF,few,NA,TRBV9,15
CASSQESSGSFGGTDTQYF,NA,TRBD2,TRBV4-1,19
CASSWLAGNTDTQYF,NA,TRBD2,TRBV7-2,15
CASSAATSGGPQETQYF,few,TRBD2,TRBV5-4,17
CASSRDFWGGELFF,NA,NA,TRBV7-9,14
CASSIGQGWTDTQYF,NA,TRBD1,TRBV28,15
CSVDRDGGYTF,NA,TRBD1,TRBV29-1,11
CAISEDRASREQYF,NA,TRBD1,TRBV10-3,14
CSVLAGDTEAFF,NA,NA,TRBV29-1,12
CASSQGLAGNNEQFF,NA,TRBD2,TRBV14,15
CASSQDQGKPQHF,NA,NA,TRBV14,13
CASRYDRGGTEAFF,NA,TRBD1,TRBV6-5,14
CASSLFSSGSQETQYF,few,TRBD2,TRBV7-3,16
CASSQTGGSNQPQHF,NA,TRBD1,TRBV18,15
CASSLEVWTSSYNEQFF,NA,NA,TRBV7-2,17
CASSPGQSTEAFF,NA,NA,TRBV7-9,13
CASRTSPNTGELFF,NA,NA,TRBV2,14
CASSTSRGSNQPQHF,NA,NA,TRBV7-6,15
CATSGALAGSTDTQYF,NA,TRBD2,TRBV15,16
CASSERTDGNTIYF,NA,NA,TRBV2,14
CAWGPGHLANYGYTF,NA,NA,TRBV30,15
CASSHRGGTEAFF,NA,TRBD1,TRBV7-3,13
CASSFTAGTKNEQFF,NA,TRBD2,TRBV18,15
CASSGASGTAIYEQYF,NA,TRBD1,TRBV9,16
CASSPVMQGDYGYTF,NA,TRBD1,TRBV7-6,15
CASSTGTGGNQPQHF,NA,TRBD1,TRBV9,15
CASKAGDSNEKLFF,once,NA,TRBV2,14
CASSAGQGDGELFF,NA,TRBD1,TRBV5-5,14
CASSQFDSNSPLHF,NA,NA,TRBV7-3,14
CASSRTGTGFFEQYF,many,TRBD1,TRBV5-1,15
CASSVQGTLGNEQFF,once,NA,TRBV7-3,15
CASSTPSTARQYF,NA,NA,TRBV5-1,13
CASSSGQGGTGELFF,NA,NA,TRBV2,15
CATQRLRVATNEKLFF,NA,NA,TRBV24-1,16
CASSDQDRGSGANVLTF,NA,TRBD1,TRBV6-4,17
CASSKTAGNEGTQYF,NA,NA,TRBV5-4,15
CASSFSGLKTGELFF,NA,NA,TRBV27,15
CASSQAEDTGELFF,NA,NA,TRBV3-1/TRBV3-2,14
CASSYSMEAYGYTF,once,NA,TRBV6-5,14
CATTTGAGANVLTF,NA,TRBD1,TRBV28,14
CSASTFGTGRETQYF,NA,TRBD1,TRBV20-1,15
CASSIVAGGGGETQYF,NA,TRBD1,TRBV19,16
CAWSLGTWNTEAFF,NA,NA,TRBV30,14
CASSLTGTTIYEQYF,NA,NA,TRBV11-1,15
CASSVGRLGTYEQYF,NA,NA,TRBV9,15